What follows is one T cell receptor beta chain and its context. The target antigen is unknown. CDR1 and CDR2 from the germline V gene are LNHDA and SQIVND (reference sequence). V lost 7 bases to trimming and J lost 3 bases, with 9 bases between them. The CDR3 consists of 13 residues. TCRdb ran MiXCR on the reads and lists one entry per CDR3 protein. The sample carries 300,000 to 400,000 distinct CDR3 sequences, 25% to 35% recorded once. This record belongs to a study of T cell repertoires in cytomegalovirus infection. Study overall: Researchers turned to recently identified HLA-C-restricted CMV epitopes as well as well-studied HLA-B-restricted ones.

Study outcomes and limitations: Cumulative frequency of public TCR beta families picked out carriers of CMV plus the relevant HLA.

Source: cultured PBMCs, taken from culture after CMV antigen stimulation. The sequence derives from a human donor in good health (CMV status not recorded). Some clones in this sample may be carry-over from other donors' samples. The chain is built from TRBV19 and TRBJ2-2, with D possibly TRBD1 on 5 matching bases. CDR3 nucleotide sequence: TGTGCCAGTAACTGGGGCGACACCGGGGAGCTGTTTTTT. Translation gives CASNWGDTGELFF. Based on the CDR3 plus reference TRBV19 and TRBJ2-2, the full variable domain is DGGITQSPKYLFRKEGQNVTLSCEQNLNHDAMYWYRQDPGQGLRLIYYSQIVNDFQKGDIAEGYSVSREKKESFPLTVTSAQKNPTAFYLCASNWGDTGELFFGEGSRLTVL.